The 20 T cell receptor beta chains below all came from one sample that was sequenced in a study of radiotherapy plus CTLA-4 blockade in lung cancer. Data came from immunoSEQ multiplex PCR; TCRdb stores just in-frame clones and leaves some out. The data show roughly 78,000 clones, with roughly 75% seen just once and 7.1% held by the top ten. The source material was peripheral blood, sampled from a patient treated with radiotherapy plus ipilimumab. The receptor source for this set is a human donor with non-small cell lung cancer who had a complete response to radiotherapy plus ipilimumab.

The chain carries TRBV11-2 and TRBJ1-6; D is unclear. CDR1 is SGHAT, CDR2 FQNNGV, per germline. V lost 5 bases and J lost 10, with 21 bases in between. This CDR3 comprises 16 residues. The CDR3 coding sequence is TGTGCCAGCAGCAACCCCACGGGGATGTCTAGGTCACCCCTCCACTTT. It yields the protein CASSNPTGMSRSPLHF.

The chain carries TRBV21-1 and TRBJ2-7; the D call of TRBD1 is as the table states it, not checked on the DNA. TRBV21-1 is a recognized pseudogene. This CDR3 region has 13 residues. The CDR3 DNA reads TGTGCCAGCAGCACGGACAGAGCCTACGAGCAGTACGTC. This encodes CASSTDRAYEQYV.

The chain couples TRBV4-3 to TRBJ1-2; TRBD1 matches at 7 bases. The CDR3 runs to 16 residues. Germline V gives CDR1 LGHNA, CDR2 YSLEER. The ends lost 2 bases at V and 7 bases at J; junction bases unmatched: 13. CDR3 sequence reads: CASSQTLTGFESGYTF. The CDR3 DNA sequence: TGCGCCAGCAGCCAAACCCTGACAGGGTTTGAGAGTGGCTACACCTTC.

This chain connects TRBV6-5 to TRBJ1-4; D is ambiguous. CDR1 and CDR2 from the germline V gene are MNHEY and SVGAGI. V was clipped by 5 bases and J by 1 base, with 11 bases between them. The CDR3 covers 15 residues. CDR3 protein: CASSRDLGTNEKLFF. As DNA, the CDR3 is TGTGCCAGCAGTCGGGATCTGGGAACTAATGAAAAACTGTTTTTT.

V and J are TRBV5-5 and TRBJ1-3; a possible D gene is TRBD1 (6 bases). This CDR3 has 13 residues. Trimming shortened V by 6 bases and J by 3 bases, and 10 bases separated the two germline ends. The germline V gene has CDR1 SGHKS and CDR2 YYEKEE (reference sequence). CDR3 sequence reads: CASTGAGGNTIYF. In DNA, the CDR3 is TGTGCCAGCACGGGGGCCGGTGGAAACACCATATATTTT. Full variable domain (outside the CDR3, taken from reference TRBV5-5 and TRBJ1-3): DAGVTQSPTHLIKTRGQQVTLRCSPISGHKSVSWYQQVLGQGPQFIFQYYEKEERGRGNFPDRFSARQFPNYSSELNVNALLLGDSALYLCASTGAGGNTIYFGEGSWLTVV.

V gene TRBV19 combines with J gene TRBJ1-2; weak D call: TRBD1 (5 bases). Trimming took 5 bases from V and 4 from J, leaving 11 bases between them. This CDR3 is 13 amino acids long. Germline V lookup: CDR1 LNHDA, CDR2 SQIVND (reference sequence). The CDR3: CASSPRGGYGYTF. The CDR3 nucleotides read TGTGCCAGTAGTCCCCGGGGCGGCTATGGCTACACCTTC.

The genes are TRBV7-9 and TRBJ1-2; 7 bases map to TRBD1. There are 15 residues in the CDR3. The germline V gene encodes CDR1 SEHNR and CDR2 FQNEAQ (reference sequence). V was pared by 0 bases and J by 2 bases, with 3 bases of the junction left unmatched. The CDR3 DNA is TGTGCCAGCAGCTTAGCCGAGACAGGGAACTATGGCTACACCTTC. Its protein product is CASSLAETGNYGYTF.

The chain is built from TRBV5-6 and TRBJ2-4; D might be TRBD1 (5 bases). The CDR3 totals 13 residues. V shed 2 bases and J shed 8 bases, with 11 bases lying between them. Germline CDR1 reads SGHDT; CDR2 reads YYEEEE. This CDR3 reads CASSFSQGYIQYF. The CDR3, as DNA: TGTGCCAGCAGCTTTTCGCAGGGATACATTCAGTACTTC.

The chain recombines TRBV6-1 with TRBJ1-2, with D possibly TRBD1 on 5 matching bases. The CDR3 is 14 residues long. Germline-derived CDR1 and CDR2 are MNHNS and SASEGT. The V end was cut by 7 bases, the J end by 8 bases, with 20 bases between. The CDR3 protein is CASIRRGPHRGYTF. CDR3 sequence (DNA): TGTGCCAGCATTAGAAGGGGACCGCATAGGGGCTACACCTTC.

The rearrangement joins TRBV7-5 to TRBJ1-5; the table's D call, TRBD1, was not checked against the DNA. TRBV7-5 is flagged as a pseudogene. The CDR3 runs 16 residues. CDR3 sequence (DNA): TGTGCCAGAAGCCATGACAGGGTCTTGTGCAATCAGCCCCAGCATTTT. Its protein is CARSHDRVLCNQPQHF.

The rearrangement uses TRBV5-1 and TRBJ2-3, with a weak D call TRBD1 (6 bases). The germline V gene has CDR1 SGHRS and CDR2 YFSETQ. Trimming removed 3 bases from V and 7 bases from J, with 9 bases in between. CDR3 length: 12 residues. The CDR3: CASSSDSNTQYF. For the CDR3, the DNA is TGCGCCAGCAGCTCGGACAGTAATACGCAGTATTTT.

In its sample, this clone was seen a few times. This rearrangement joins TRBV5-1 to TRBJ2-6; no clear D gene. The germline V gene has CDR1 SGHRS and CDR2 YFSETQ. Trimming stripped 1 base from V and 0 bases from J, with 8 bases between. The CDR3 covers 16 residues. The CDR3 DNA reads as TGCGCCAGCAGCTTGCGGCGGATCTCTGGGGCCAACGTCCTGACTTTC. It specifies CASSLRRISGANVLTF.

This clone has a handful of counts. The chain carries TRBV6-6 and TRBJ2-7, with a tentative D call TRBD1 (5 bases). The V end lost 0 bases, the J end lost 2 bases, and 8 bases lay between the germline ends. Germline CDR1 and CDR2: MNHNY and SVGAGI (reference sequence). This CDR3 is 14 amino acids long. As DNA, the CDR3 is TGTGCCAGCAGTTACTCGCAGGGAACCTACGAGCAGTACTTC. It yields the protein CASSYSQGTYEQYF.

V is TRBV29-1 and J is TRBJ2-1; 12 bases line up with TRBD2. The CDR3 extends over 15 amino acids. The germline gives CDR1 SQVTM, CDR2 ANQGSEA. V lost 7 bases, J lost 4 bases, and 8 bases stayed unmatched. CDR3 DNA sequence: TGCAGCGGTGGCGGGACTAGCGGGTTGTACAATGAGCAGTTCTTC. Translated: CSGGGTSGLYNEQFF.

This chain joins TRBV10-3 and TRBJ1-2, with TRBD1 identical over 10 bases. The CDR3 totals 15 residues. The V and J ends lost 4 bases and 8 bases, in that order; junction bases with no gene match: 10. The germline CDR1 and CDR2 sequences are ENHRY and SYGVKD. CDR3 coding DNA: TGTGCCATCAGTGCACCGACAGGGGGCTTAAGGGGCTACACCTTC. Translated, it gives CAISAPTGGLRGYTF.

The rearrangement uses TRBV4-3 and TRBJ1-1; D unresolved. CDR3 length: 14 residues. From germline, CDR1 is LGHNA and CDR2 YSLEER. The V gene lost 1 base and the J gene lost 1 base, with 7 bases spanning the gap. CDR3 amino acids: CASSQAGKNTEAFF. As DNA, the CDR3 is TGCGCCAGCAGCCAAGCCGGGAAGAACACTGAAGCTTTCTTT.

This chain links TRBV7-2 with TRBJ2-2; the D gene is possibly TRBD2 (5 bases). Trimming cost V 1 base and J 5 bases, with 5 bases left between them. CDR3 size: 13 residues. The germline CDR1 and CDR2 sequences are SGHTA and FQGNSA. CDR3 protein: CASSLVATGELFF. The CDR3 nucleotides are TGTGCCAGCAGCTTAGTAGCGACCGGGGAGCTGTTTTTT.

V and J are TRBV5-5 and TRBJ2-7; D unclear. V shed 1 base and J shed 0 bases, with 20 bases lying between them. The CDR3 has 18 amino acids. Germline lookup yields CDR1 SGHKS and CDR2 YYEKEE (reference sequence). The CDR3, as DNA: TGTGCCAGCAGCTTGATTGGGCACAGCCCAATAAGCTCCTACGAGCAGTACGTC. This translates into CASSLIGHSPISSYEQYV.

The CDR3 sequence: CASSGQTGSGQETQYF. CDR3 nucleotides: TGTGCCAGCAGCGGCCAGACAGGGAGCGGGCAAGAGACCCAGTACTTC. V usage is TRBV9 and J usage is TRBJ2-5; a possible D gene is TRBD1 (7 bases). The CDR3 sequence is 16 residues long. Trimming took off 3 bases at V and 2 bases at J, with 17 bases between the two ends. The germline gives CDR1 SGDLS, CDR2 YYNGEE.

This sequence joins TRBV7-8 and TRBJ2-2; D perhaps matches TRBD2 (6 bases). The CDR3 totals 14 residues. V lost 0 bases, J lost 6 bases, and 8 bases lay in between. Per the germline V gene, CDR1 is SGHVS and CDR2 is FQNEAQ. CDR3: CASSLAGRSGELFF. CDR3 nucleotide sequence: TGTGCCAGCAGCTTAGCAGGGAGGTCCGGGGAGCTGTTTTTT.